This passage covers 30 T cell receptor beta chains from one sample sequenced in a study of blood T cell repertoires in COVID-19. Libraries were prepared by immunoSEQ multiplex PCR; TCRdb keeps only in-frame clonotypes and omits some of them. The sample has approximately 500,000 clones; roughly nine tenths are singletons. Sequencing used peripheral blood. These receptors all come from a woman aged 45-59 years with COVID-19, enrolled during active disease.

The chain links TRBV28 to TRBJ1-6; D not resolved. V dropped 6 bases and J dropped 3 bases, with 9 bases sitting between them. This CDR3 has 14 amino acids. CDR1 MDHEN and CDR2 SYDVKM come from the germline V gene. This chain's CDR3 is CASSPPLYNSPLHF. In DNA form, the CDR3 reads TGTGCCAGCAGCCCCCCCCTCTATAATTCACCCCTCCACTTT.

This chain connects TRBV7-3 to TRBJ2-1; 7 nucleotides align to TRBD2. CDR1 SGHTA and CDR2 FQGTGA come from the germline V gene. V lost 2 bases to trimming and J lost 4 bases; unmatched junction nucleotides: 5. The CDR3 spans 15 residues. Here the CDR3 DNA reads TGTGCCAGCAGCTTAGATCAAGCGGGGTACAATGAGCAGTTCTTC. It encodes CASSLDQAGYNEQFF. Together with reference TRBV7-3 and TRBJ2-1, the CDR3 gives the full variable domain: GAGVSQTPSNKVTEKGKYVELRCDPISGHTALYWYRQSLGQGPEFLIYFQGTGAADDSGLPNDRFFAVRPEGSVSTLKIQRTERGDSAVYLCASSLDQAGYNEQFFGPGTRLTVL.

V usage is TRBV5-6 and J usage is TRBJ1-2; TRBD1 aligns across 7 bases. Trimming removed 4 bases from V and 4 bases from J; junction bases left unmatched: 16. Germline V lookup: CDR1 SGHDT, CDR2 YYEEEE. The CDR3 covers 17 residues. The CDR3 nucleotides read TGTGCCAGCAGCCGTCTTCAAACAGGGGCCCCAGTCTATGGCTACACCTTC. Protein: CASSRLQTGAPVYGYTF.

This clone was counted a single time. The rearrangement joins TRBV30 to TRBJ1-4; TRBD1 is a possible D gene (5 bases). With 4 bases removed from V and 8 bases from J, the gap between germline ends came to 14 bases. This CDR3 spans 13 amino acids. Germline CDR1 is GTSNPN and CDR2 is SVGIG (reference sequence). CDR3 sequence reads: CAWTPGGGEKLFF. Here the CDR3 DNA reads TGTGCCTGGACCCCCGGGGGAGGAGAAAAACTGTTTTTT.

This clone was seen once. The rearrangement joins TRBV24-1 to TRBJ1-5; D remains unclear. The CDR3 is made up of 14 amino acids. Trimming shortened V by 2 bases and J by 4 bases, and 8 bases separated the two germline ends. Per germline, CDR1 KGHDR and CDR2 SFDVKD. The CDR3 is CATSDSGLNQPQHF. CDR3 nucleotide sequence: TGTGCCACCAGTGATTCTGGGCTAAATCAGCCCCAGCATTTT.

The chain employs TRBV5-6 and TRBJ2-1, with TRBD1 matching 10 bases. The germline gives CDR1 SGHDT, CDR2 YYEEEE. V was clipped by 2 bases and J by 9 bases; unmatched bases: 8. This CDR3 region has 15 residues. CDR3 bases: TGTGCCAGCAGCTTATGGGGACAGGGGTTATTTGAGCAGTTCTTC. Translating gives CASSLWGQGLFEQFF.

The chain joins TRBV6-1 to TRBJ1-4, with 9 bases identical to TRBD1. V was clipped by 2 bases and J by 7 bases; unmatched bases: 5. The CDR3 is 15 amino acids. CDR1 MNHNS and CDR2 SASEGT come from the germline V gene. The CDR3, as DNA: TGTGCCAGCAGTGAAATGGGACAGGGTAGTGAAAAACTGTTTTTT. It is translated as CASSEMGQGSEKLFF.

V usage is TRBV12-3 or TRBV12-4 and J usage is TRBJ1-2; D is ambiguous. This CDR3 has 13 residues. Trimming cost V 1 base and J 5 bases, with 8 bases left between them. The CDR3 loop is CASSLDAGYGYTF. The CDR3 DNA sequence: TGTGCCAGCAGTTTAGACGCCGGTTATGGCTACACCTTC.

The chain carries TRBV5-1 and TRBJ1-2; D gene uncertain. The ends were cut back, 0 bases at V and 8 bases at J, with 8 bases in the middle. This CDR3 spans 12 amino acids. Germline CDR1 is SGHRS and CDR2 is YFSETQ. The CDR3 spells CASSLEYNGYTF. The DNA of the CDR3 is TGCGCCAGCAGCTTGGAGTACAACGGCTACACCTTC.

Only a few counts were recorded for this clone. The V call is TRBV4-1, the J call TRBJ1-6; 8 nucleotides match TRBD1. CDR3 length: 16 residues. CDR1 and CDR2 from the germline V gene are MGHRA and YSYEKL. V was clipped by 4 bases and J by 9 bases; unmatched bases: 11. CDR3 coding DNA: TGCGCCAGCAGCCGGACCGAGACAGGGGAAGGTTCACCCCTCCACTTT. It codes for CASSRTETGEGSPLHF.

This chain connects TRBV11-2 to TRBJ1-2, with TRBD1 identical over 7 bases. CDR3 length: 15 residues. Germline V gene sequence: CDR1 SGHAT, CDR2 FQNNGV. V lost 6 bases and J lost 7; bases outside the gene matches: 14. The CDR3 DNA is TGTGCCAGCAGTTTCTTCACCGGGACAGAAGTTGGCTACACCTTC. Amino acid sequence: CASSFFTGTEVGYTF. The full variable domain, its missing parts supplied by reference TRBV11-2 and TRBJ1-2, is EAGVAQSPRYKIIEKRQSVAFWCNPISGHATLYWYQQILGQGPKLLIQFQNNGVVDDSQLPKDRFSAERLKGVDSTLKIQPAKLEDSAVYLCASSFFTGTEVGYTFGSGTRLTVV.

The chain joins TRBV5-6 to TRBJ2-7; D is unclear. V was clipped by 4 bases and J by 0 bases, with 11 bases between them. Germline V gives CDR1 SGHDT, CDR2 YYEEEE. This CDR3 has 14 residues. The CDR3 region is CASSRTRLSYEQYF. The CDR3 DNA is TGTGCCAGCAGCCGAACACGTCTCTCCTACGAGCAGTACTTC.

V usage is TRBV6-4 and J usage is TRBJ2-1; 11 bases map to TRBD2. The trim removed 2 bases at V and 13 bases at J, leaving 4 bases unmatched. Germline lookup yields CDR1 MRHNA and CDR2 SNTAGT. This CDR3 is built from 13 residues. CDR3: CASSDGLAGVQFF. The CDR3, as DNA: TGTGCCAGCAGTGACGGACTAGCGGGCGTCCAGTTCTTC.

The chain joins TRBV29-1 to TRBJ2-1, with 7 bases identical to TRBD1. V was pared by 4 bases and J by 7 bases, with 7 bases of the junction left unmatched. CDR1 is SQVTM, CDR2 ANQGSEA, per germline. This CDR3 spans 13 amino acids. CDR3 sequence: CSVVGGFTNEQFF. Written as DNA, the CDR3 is TGCAGCGTTGTAGGGGGCTTCACTAATGAGCAGTTCTTC.

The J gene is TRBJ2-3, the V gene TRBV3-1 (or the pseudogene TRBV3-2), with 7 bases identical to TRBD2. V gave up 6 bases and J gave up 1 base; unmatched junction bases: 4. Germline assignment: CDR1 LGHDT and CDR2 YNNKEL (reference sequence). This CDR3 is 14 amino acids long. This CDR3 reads CASRGTNRTDTQYF. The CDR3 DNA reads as TGTGCCAGCAGAGGGACTAATCGCACAGATACGCAGTATTTT.

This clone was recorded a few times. The CDR3 loop reads CASSPRRENTGELFF. The CDR3 region has the DNA TGTGCCAGCAGCCCCCGACGGGAAAACACCGGGGAGCTGTTTTTT. This rearrangement joins TRBV7-9 to TRBJ2-2; D may be TRBD2 (5 bases). Germline CDR1 SEHNR, CDR2 FQNEAQ (reference sequence). Between the trimmed V and J ends, which lost 5 bases and 2 bases, there was a span of 12 bases. The CDR3 contains 15 residues.

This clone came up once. CDR3 residues: CASSVDGGGYYNEQFF. DNA of the CDR3: TGTGCCAGCAGCGTAGATGGCGGGGGGTACTACAATGAGCAGTTCTTC. This rearrangement joins TRBV9 to TRBJ2-1; 8 nucleotides align to TRBD2. The CDR3 consists of 16 residues. CDR1 and CDR2 from the germline V gene are SGDLS and YYNGEE. J lost 3 bases, V lost 0 bases, and 5 bases had no gene match.

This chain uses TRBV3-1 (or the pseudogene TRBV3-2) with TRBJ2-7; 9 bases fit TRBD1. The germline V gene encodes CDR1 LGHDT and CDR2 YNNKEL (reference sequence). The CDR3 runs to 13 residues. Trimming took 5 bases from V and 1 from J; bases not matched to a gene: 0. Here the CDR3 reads CASSDRGSYEQYF. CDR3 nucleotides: TGTGCCAGCAGCGACAGGGGGTCCTACGAGCAGTACTTC.

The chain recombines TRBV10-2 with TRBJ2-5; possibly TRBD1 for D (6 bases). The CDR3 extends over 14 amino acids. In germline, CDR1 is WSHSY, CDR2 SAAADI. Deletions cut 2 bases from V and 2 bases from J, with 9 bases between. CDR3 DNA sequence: TGCGCCAGCAGTGAGACAGGGATACAAGAGACCCAGTACTTC. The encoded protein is CASSETGIQETQYF.

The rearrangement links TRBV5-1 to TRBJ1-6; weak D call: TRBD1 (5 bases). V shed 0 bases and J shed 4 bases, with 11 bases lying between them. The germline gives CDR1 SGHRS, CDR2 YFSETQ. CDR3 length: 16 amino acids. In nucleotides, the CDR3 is TGCGCCAGCAGCTTGGCCGGGGGAAAATATAATTCACCCCTCCACTTT. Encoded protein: CASSLAGGKYNSPLHF.

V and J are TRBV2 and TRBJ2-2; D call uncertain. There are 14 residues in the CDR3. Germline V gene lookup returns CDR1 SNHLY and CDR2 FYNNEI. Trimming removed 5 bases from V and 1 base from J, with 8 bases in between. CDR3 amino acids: CASSLLQNTGELFF. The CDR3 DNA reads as TGTGCCAGCAGTCTCTTACAGAACACCGGGGAGCTGTTTTTT.

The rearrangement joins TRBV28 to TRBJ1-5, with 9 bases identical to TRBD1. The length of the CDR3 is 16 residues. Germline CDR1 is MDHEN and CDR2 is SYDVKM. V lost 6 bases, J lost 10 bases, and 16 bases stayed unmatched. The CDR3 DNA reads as TGTGCCAGCAGGATGACGGGGACAGGGATAATCAGCCCCCAGCATTTT. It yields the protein CASRMTGTGIISPQHF.

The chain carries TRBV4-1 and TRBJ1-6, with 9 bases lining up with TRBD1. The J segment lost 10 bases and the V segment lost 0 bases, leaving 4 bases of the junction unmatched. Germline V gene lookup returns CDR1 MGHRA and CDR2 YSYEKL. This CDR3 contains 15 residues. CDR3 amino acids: CASSQDGTGKSPLHF. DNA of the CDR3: TGCGCCAGCAGCCAAGACGGGACAGGGAAGTCACCCCTCCACTTT.

The CDR3 here is CASSRPGSTDTQYF. DNA of the CDR3: TGTGCCAGCAGCCGCCCGGGGAGCACAGATACGCAGTATTTT. This chain connects TRBV5-8 to TRBJ2-3; TRBD2 might be the D (5 bases). Germline V gene data show CDR1 as SGHTS and CDR2 as YDEGEE. This CDR3 has 14 residues. Trimming took 4 bases from V and 0 from J, leaving 9 bases between them.

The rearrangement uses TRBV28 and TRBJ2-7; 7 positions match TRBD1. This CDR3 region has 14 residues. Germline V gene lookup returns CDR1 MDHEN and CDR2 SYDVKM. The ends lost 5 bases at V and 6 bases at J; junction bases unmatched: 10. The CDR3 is CASSPDRDPGEQYF. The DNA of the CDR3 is TGTGCCAGCAGTCCCGACAGGGACCCCGGCGAGCAGTACTTC.

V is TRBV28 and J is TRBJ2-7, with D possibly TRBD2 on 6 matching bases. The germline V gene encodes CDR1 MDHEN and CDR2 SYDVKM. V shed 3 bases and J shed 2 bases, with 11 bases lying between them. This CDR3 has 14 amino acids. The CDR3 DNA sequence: TGTGCCAGCAGTTTCGTGGGGGAGGCCTACGAGCAGTACTTC. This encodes CASSFVGEAYEQYF.

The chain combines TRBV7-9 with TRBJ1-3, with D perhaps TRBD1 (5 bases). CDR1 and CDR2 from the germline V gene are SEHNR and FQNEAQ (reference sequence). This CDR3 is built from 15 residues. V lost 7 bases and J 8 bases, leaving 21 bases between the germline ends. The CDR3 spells CASTLWRGSWDTIYF. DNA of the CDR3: TGTGCCAGCACCCTATGGAGGGGTAGTTGGGACACCATATATTTT. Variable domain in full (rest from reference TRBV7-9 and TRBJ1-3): DTGVSQNPRHKITKRGQNVTFRCDPISEHNRLYWYRQTLGQGPEFLTYFQNEAQLEKSRLLSDRFSAERPKGSFSTLEIQRTEQGDSAMYLCASTLWRGSWDTIYFGEGSWLTVV.

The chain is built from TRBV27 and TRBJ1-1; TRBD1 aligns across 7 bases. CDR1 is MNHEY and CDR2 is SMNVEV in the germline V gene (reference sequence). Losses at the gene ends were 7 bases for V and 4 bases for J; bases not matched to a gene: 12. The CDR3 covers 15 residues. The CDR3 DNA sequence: TGTGCCAGCACCCCTAGGGCAGGGGGTATCACTGAAGCTTTCTTT. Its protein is CASTPRAGGITEAFF.

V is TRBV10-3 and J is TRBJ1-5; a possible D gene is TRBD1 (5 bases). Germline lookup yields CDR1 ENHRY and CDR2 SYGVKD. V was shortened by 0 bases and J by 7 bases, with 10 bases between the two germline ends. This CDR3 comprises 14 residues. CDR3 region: CAISESMEGQPQHF. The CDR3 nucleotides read TGTGCCATCAGTGAGTCGATGGAGGGGCAGCCCCAGCATTTT.

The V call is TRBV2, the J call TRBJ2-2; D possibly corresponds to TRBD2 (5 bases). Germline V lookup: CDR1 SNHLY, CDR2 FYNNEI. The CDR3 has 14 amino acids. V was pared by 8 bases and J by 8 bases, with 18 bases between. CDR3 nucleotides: TGTGCCAGCCAGCACACTCACGAGGGAGGGGAGCTGTTTTTT. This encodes CASQHTHEGGELFF.